The clone carrying this T cell receptor beta chain was detected a few times. Its cognate antigen is unknown. Production of TCR cDNA was by 5'RACE template switching, which also added a universal primer site and UMIs. TCRdb itself ran the 5' RACE reads through MiXCR, one entry per CDR3 protein. The data show about 260,000 distinct CDR3 sequences, 10% to 15% seen once. The germline V and J ends were trimmed by 0 bases and 7 bases, with 14 bases remaining between them. The CDR3 has 15 residues. Germline CDR1 SGHRS, CDR2 YFSETQ. The data are from a study of T cells after yellow fever vaccination. Study observations and caveats: A secondary response was less intense yet reached its peak sooner, at day 5 versus 15. Reappearing after the booster were most of the clones from primary vaccination (around 95% CD4, around 90% CD8).

Source: CD4+ T cells sorted from PBMCs, taken 45 days after the yellow fever booster vaccination. This TCR came from a man aged 30-40 years who received the YFV17D yellow fever vaccine. The V gene is TRBV5-1, the J gene TRBJ2-1; maybe TRBD2 (6 bases). CDR3 sequence reads: CASSLVVGGGNEQFF. CDR3 bases: TGCGCCAGCAGCTTGGTTGTGGGAGGTGGTAATGAGCAGTTCTTC.